This T cell receptor beta chain was recorded in a study of PD-L1 blockade in urothelial cancer (dated by TCRdb to 2015 to 2018). A note on the overall study: All patients started therapy in about 2014 and received atezolizumab 1,200 mg intravenously every 3 weeks. About 90% of the roughly 29 patients were males with bladder-origin urothelial cancer, and 18 of 29 reported a prior smoking history. Blood samples were analyzed at two time points: 3 weeks after treatment start (second dose) and 6 weeks after treatment start. A median of roughly 140,000 T cells and 65,000 to 90,000 unique TCRs was obtained from blood samples, and a median clonality of around 0.072 was observed. Pretreatment tumor samples, along with matched peripheral blood collected serially before and after atezolizumab treatment, underwent TCR sequencing. Patients had an ECOG performance status of 0 or 1 and had received between 0 and 3 prior chemotherapy regimens. Durable clinical benefit meant progression-free survival longer than 6 months, and TCR features were also tested against progression-free and overall survival. Pretreatment blood TCR-seq was available for 27 to 30 patients, at least one posttreatment blood collection was obtained for 25 or so patients, and tumor TCR-seq was available for 25 or so patients. In the same patients who had TCR sequencing, pretreatment tumors also underwent whole exome sequencing and RNA sequencing. The study, an exploratory multi-omic analysis, examined somatic, immune and clinical correlates of response to PD-L1 blockade with atezolizumab in urothelial cancer. Under ten patients reached durable clinical benefit, while 20 patients did not.

Sample time point, as interpreted from the label and publication: pretreatment peripheral blood. A cohort of 25 to 30 patients with locally advanced or metastatic urothelial carcinoma, treated at Memorial Sloan Kettering on a trial protocol, was included. Peripheral blood mononuclear cells were collected pretreatment and during treatment, at between 1 and 8 total time points per patient. The Qiagen DNeasy Blood extraction kit was used to purify genomic DNA from total PBMCs and tumor samples. Collected pretreatment and during treatment, PBMCs were isolated and stored as previously described. On the study overall, not on this receptor specifically: Because the sample size was small (n ≈ 28) and many of the analyses were exploratory, the results are meant to be hypothesis-generating. Patients with durable benefit showed greater expansion of tumor-associated TCR clones in peripheral blood 3 weeks after starting treatment (n ≈ 21, p = 0.022). A pretreatment peripheral blood TCR clonality below the median was linked to improved progression-free and overall survival.

The germline V gene yields MDHEN for CDR1 and SYDVKM for CDR2. Germline trimming: 6 bases from V, 5 bases from J; junction bases outside gene matches: 7. The CDR3 starts with the cysteine, ends with the phenylalanine, and has 15 residues. Just CDR3 DNA is preserved here, 45 bases in frame from base 1. As concerns this clone: Its binding antigen is unknown. No quality values exist for individual bases; no much larger clone is one base distant.

Synthetic TCR analog templates were spiked into each PCR so that absolute template abundance could be estimated from read counts. Using the immunoSEQ assay, TCRbeta CDR3 regions were amplified from genomic DNA with bias-controlled V and J gene primers. Sequencing of rearranged TCRbeta segments was done at approximately 20X coverage. In the original analysis: Sequencing errors were corrected by clustering and CDR3s were annotated against IMGT to assign V, D and J genes. Out-of-frame and stop-codon sequences were excluded, and only productive TCRbeta rearrangements were used in downstream analyses. Clonality was computed as one minus Shannon entropy normalized by the log of the number of unique productive sequences. Clones differing between time points or between blood and tumor were identified by Fisher's exact test with Benjamini-Hochberg correction at adjusted p below 0.01. TCRdb holds this immuneACCESS table with in-frame rearrangements only. Some clones are missing; in checked studies, unresolved V genes explain under half, and the rest has no known cause. V, J and clone size are those of that table, while D and trimming were read from the DNA. The sample data list 130,000 or so clones, and roughly 80% of these were observed just once. The top ten clonotypes cover 2.5% to 4% of the sample.

The specimen comprised PBMCs, sampled around atezolizumab (anti-PD-L1) treatment. This sequence uses TRBV28 and TRBJ2-2; 9 bases in the junction line up with TRBD1. The clonotype comes from a man aged 45-65 years with urothelial cancer. The CDR3 reads CASRLQGARTGELFF. The bases are TGTGCCAGCAGGCTACAGGGGGCGCGAACCGGGGAGCTGTTTTTT.